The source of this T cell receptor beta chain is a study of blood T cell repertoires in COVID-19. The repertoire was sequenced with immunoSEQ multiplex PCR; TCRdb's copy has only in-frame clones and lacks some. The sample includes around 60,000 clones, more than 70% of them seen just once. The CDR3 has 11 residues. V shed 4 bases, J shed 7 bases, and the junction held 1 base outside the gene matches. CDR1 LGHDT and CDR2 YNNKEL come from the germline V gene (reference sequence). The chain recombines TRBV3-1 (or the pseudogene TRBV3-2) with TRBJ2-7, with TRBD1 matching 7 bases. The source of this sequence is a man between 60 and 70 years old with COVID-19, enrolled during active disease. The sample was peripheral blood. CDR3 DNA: TGTGCCAGCAGCCCAGGGGGAGAGCAGTACTTC. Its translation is CASSPGGEQYF.